This entry lists 28 T cell receptor beta chains sequenced from one sample in a study of T cell responses to AZD1222 COVID-19 vaccine. TCRdb's copy holds only in-frame clones and misses some; the assay was immunoSEQ multiplex PCR. The sample yields approximately 180,000 clones, just over 90% seen once. Specimen: peripheral blood, collected on day 0 of AZD1222 vaccination. The receptors derive from an adult in good health.

The chain recombines TRBV29-1 with TRBJ2-7, with D uncertain. Germline CDR1 and CDR2: SQVTM and ANQGSEA. V lost 4 bases and J lost 0, with 7 bases in between. The CDR3 totals 12 residues. Here the CDR3 reads CSVAADSYEQYF. CDR3 DNA: TGCAGCGTTGCGGCGGACTCCTACGAGCAGTACTTC.

This sequence joins TRBV6-4 and TRBJ1-1; 7 bases align to TRBD1. V shed 8 bases, J shed 4 bases, and the junction held 10 bases outside the gene matches. Germline assignment: CDR1 MRHNA and CDR2 SNTAGT. The CDR3 contains 14 residues. The CDR3 reads CASRETGKSTEAFF. Written as DNA, the CDR3 is TGTGCCAGCCGAGAGACAGGGAAGAGCACTGAAGCTTTCTTT.

J is TRBJ1-4 and V is TRBV5-6; D not resolved. Trimming took off 4 bases at V and 7 bases at J, with 11 bases between the two ends. This CDR3 spans 13 amino acids. CDR1 and CDR2 (germline): SGHDT, YYEEEE. The DNA for the CDR3 is TGTGCCAGCAGCCCCCGGCCGGGTGAAAAACTGTTTTTT. Residues: CASSPRPGEKLFF.

V and J are TRBV10-3 and TRBJ2-1, with 10 nucleotides matching TRBD1. The CDR3 spans 18 residues. Germline V gene sequence: CDR1 ENHRY, CDR2 SYGVKD. With 4 bases clipped from V and 6 bases from J, the junction kept 15 bases outside the gene matches. The CDR3 is CAISGDRGRTERGNEQFF. In nucleotides, the CDR3 is TGTGCCATCAGTGGCGACAGGGGGCGAACGGAGAGAGGCAATGAGCAGTTCTTC.

This sequence joins TRBV7-2 and TRBJ1-2; D unclear. CDR3 size: 14 residues. CDR1 is SGHTA, CDR2 FQGNSA, per germline. Trimming took off 3 bases at V and 5 bases at J, with 13 bases between the two ends. The CDR3 region is CASSFSDDGYGYTF. Here the CDR3 DNA reads TGTGCCAGCAGCTTCTCGGACGACGGATATGGCTACACCTTC. The full variable domain, completed using reference TRBV7-2 and TRBJ1-2, is GAGVSQSPSNKVTEKGKDVELRCDPISGHTALYWYRQSLGQGLEFLIYFQGNSAPDKSGLPSDRFSAERTGGSVSTLTIQRTQQEDSAVYLCASSFSDDGYGYTFGSGTRLTVV.

The rearrangement links TRBV30 to TRBJ2-7; tentative D call: TRBD1 (6 bases). V was trimmed by 4 bases and J by 10 bases, leaving 14 bases between them. Germline values: CDR1 GTSNPN, CDR2 SVGIG (reference sequence). CDR3 size: 11 residues. In DNA, the CDR3 is TGTGCCTGGAATAGGGCGGACAGCCAGTACTTC. Translated: CAWNRADSQYF. Full variable domain (outside the CDR3, taken from reference TRBV30 and TRBJ2-7): SQTIHQWPATLVQPVGSPLSLECTVEGTSNPNLYWYRQAAGRGLQLLFYSVGIGQISSEVPQNLSASRPQDRQFILSSKKLLLSDSGFYLCAWNRADSQYFGPGTRLTVT.

DNA of the CDR3: TGTGCCAGCAGTTACCCCGCGGGACAGGGGGAGATTAATTCACCCCTCCACTTT. Its translation is CASSYPAGQGEINSPLHF. This chain connects TRBV6-2 or TRBV6-3 to TRBJ1-6, with 11 bases matching TRBD1. Trimming cost V 2 bases and J 6 bases; bases outside gene matches: 9. This CDR3 region has 18 residues. Germline V lookup: CDR1 MNHEY, CDR2 SVGEGT.

The rearrangement links TRBV4-2 to TRBJ1-2; D is uncertain. This CDR3 has 12 residues. CDR1 is LGHNA and CDR2 is YNFKEQ in the germline V gene. Trimming pared 0 bases from V and 7 bases from J, leaving 6 bases between. CDR3: CASSQDASGYTF. CDR3 DNA: TGTGCCAGCAGCCAAGATGCCAGTGGCTACACCTTC.

The rearrangement uses TRBV19 and TRBJ1-6, with D uncertain. V was pared by 6 bases and J by 10 bases, with 10 bases between. CDR3 length: 12 amino acids. The germline V gene has CDR1 LNHDA and CDR2 SQIVND (reference sequence). CDR3 nucleotide sequence: TGTGCCAGTAGGGCGGGTAGCTCACCCCTCCACTTT. It translates to CASRAGSSPLHF.

V and J are TRBV9 and TRBJ1-2; D gene ambiguous. The CDR3 sequence is 15 residues long. Germline CDR1 is SGDLS and CDR2 is YYNGEE. Trimming removed 0 bases at V and 8 bases at J, with 17 bases between. This chain's CDR3 is CASSVAEQLGWGYTF. Written as DNA, the CDR3 is TGTGCCAGCAGCGTAGCCGAGCAATTGGGCTGGGGCTACACCTTC.

The gene calls are TRBV6-5 and TRBJ1-1, with TRBD1 matching 8 bases. The CDR3 runs to 14 residues. V lost 6 bases, J lost 9 bases, and 12 bases stayed unmatched. Germline V gene sequence: CDR1 MNHEY, CDR2 SVGAGI. The CDR3 is CASRLSGTGSQAFF. In DNA, the CDR3 is TGTGCCAGCAGACTTTCCGGGACAGGCTCCCAAGCTTTCTTT.

J is TRBJ2-3 and V is TRBV24-1; 12 nucleotides align to TRBD2. Germline V CDR1 and CDR2: KGHDR, SFDVKD. V dropped 5 bases and J dropped 4; count of bases not matched to a gene: 3. The CDR3 extends over 15 amino acids. CDR3 nucleotides: TGTGCCACCAGTGCGACTAGCGGGGGTGCAGATACGCAGTATTTT. As protein: CATSATSGGADTQYF.

The rearrangement links TRBV5-1 to TRBJ1-1; 8 positions agree with TRBD1. This CDR3 has 14 residues. V was pared by 4 bases and J by 2 bases, with 4 bases of the junction left unmatched. The germline V gene encodes CDR1 SGHRS and CDR2 YFSETQ. CDR3 residues: CASSQTGGNTEAFF. The CDR3 DNA follows: TGCGCCAGCAGCCAAACAGGGGGTAACACTGAAGCTTTCTTT. The full variable domain, with the rest looked up from reference TRBV5-1 and TRBJ1-1, is KAGVTQTPRYLIKTRGQQVTLSCSPISGHRSVSWYQQTPGQGLQFLFEYFSETQRNKGNFPGRFSGRQFSNSRSEMNVSTLELGDSALYLCASSQTGGNTEAFFGQGTRLTVV.

V gene TRBV6-5 combines with J gene TRBJ1-4, with D possibly being TRBD1 (6 bases). V dropped 7 bases and J dropped 8 bases, with 14 bases sitting between them. Germline lookup yields CDR1 MNHEY and CDR2 SVGAGI. The CDR3 runs to 13 residues. CDR3 sequence reads: CASNRDLGEKLFF. The CDR3 DNA follows: TGTGCCAGCAACAGGGACCTGGGGGAAAAACTGTTTTTT.

J is TRBJ2-1 and V is TRBV3-1 (or the pseudogene TRBV3-2); 10 bases align to TRBD2. The CDR3 has 17 amino acids. CDR1 is LGHDT, CDR2 YNNKEL, per germline (reference sequence). Trimming cost V 1 base and J 4 bases; bases outside gene matches: 7. Written as DNA, the CDR3 is TGTGCCAGCAGCCAAGGCCAGCTAGCGGGGGCTTACAATGAGCAGTTCTTC. Translating it yields CASSQGQLAGAYNEQFF.

The chain recombines TRBV20-1 with TRBJ2-5; D may be TRBD1 or TRBD2 (6 bases each). From germline, CDR1 is DFQATT and CDR2 SNEGSKA (reference sequence). CDR3 length: 11 amino acids. CDR3 residues: CGGGTGETQYF. In DNA, the CDR3 is TGCGGAGGGGGGACGGGGGAGACCCAGTACTTC.

The CDR3 spells CASSLPGSNQPQHF. DNA of the CDR3: TGTGCCAGCAGCTTGCCAGGCAGCAATCAGCCCCAGCATTTT. V and J are TRBV5-6 and TRBJ1-5; no clear D. CDR3 length: 14 amino acids. The V gene lost 1 base and the J gene lost 1 base, with 6 bases spanning the gap. Germline CDR1 SGHDT, CDR2 YYEEEE.

The chain employs TRBV30 and TRBJ2-7; 8 nucleotides match TRBD2. Germline CDR1 is GTSNPN and CDR2 is SVGIG (reference sequence). Germline trimming cut 3 bases from V and 4 bases from J; bases unmatched to any gene: 8. The CDR3 covers 14 residues. CDR3 sequence: CAWRFSGGLYEQYF. The CDR3 DNA reads as TGTGCCTGGAGATTCAGCGGGGGATTATACGAGCAGTACTTC. Using reference TRBV30 and TRBJ2-7 for the parts outside the CDR3, the full variable domain is SQTIHQWPATLVQPVGSPLSLECTVEGTSNPNLYWYRQAAGRGLQLLFYSVGIGQISSEVPQNLSASRPQDRQFILSSKKLLLSDSGFYLCAWRFSGGLYEQYFGPGTRLTVT.

This chain links TRBV29-1 with TRBJ2-1; the match to TRBD2 covers 12 bases. With V trimmed by 4 bases and J by 3 bases, 1 base remained unmatched. CDR3 length: 14 amino acids. CDR1 is SQVTM, CDR2 ANQGSEA, per germline. In DNA form, the CDR3 reads TGCAGCGTTGGGACTAGCGGGGTCTACAATGAGCAGTTCTTC. Amino acid sequence: CSVGTSGVYNEQFF.

The rearrangement uses TRBV5-1 and TRBJ2-1; tentatively, D is TRBD2 (6 bases). Germline V gene data show CDR1 as SGHRS and CDR2 as YFSETQ. The CDR3 has 14 residues. V lost 5 bases and J lost 5, with 14 bases in between. CDR3 in amino acids: CASRGSGVNNEQFF. In DNA, the CDR3 is TGCGCCAGCAGGGGTAGCGGAGTGAACAATGAGCAGTTCTTC.

This chain joins TRBV9 and TRBJ2-2; tentatively, D is TRBD1 or TRBD2 (5 bases each). CDR3 length: 15 amino acids. Germline CDR1 reads SGDLS; CDR2 reads YYNGEE. V lost 2 bases and J lost 0, with 8 bases in between. CDR3 region: CASSVGESNTGELFF. DNA for the CDR3: TGTGCCAGCAGCGTGGGGGAATCGAACACCGGGGAGCTGTTTTTT.

The chain recombines TRBV7-2 with TRBJ1-4; weak D call: TRBD1 (5 bases). There are 15 residues in the CDR3. In germline, CDR1 is SGHTA, CDR2 FQGNSA. V lost 5 bases and J 4 bases, leaving 14 bases between the germline ends. The CDR3 coding sequence is TGTGCCAGCAGCAACGGACACGGCCTTAATGAAAAACTGTTTTTT. It specifies CASSNGHGLNEKLFF.

Only one count was recorded for this clone. V and J are TRBV6-4 and TRBJ2-3, with D perhaps TRBD2 (5 bases). Germline V lookup: CDR1 MRHNA, CDR2 SNTAGT. The CDR3 covers 14 residues. Trimming cost V 5 bases and J 2 bases, with 11 bases left between them. The CDR3 reads CASSSGLFTDTQYF. The CDR3 region has the DNA TGTGCCAGCAGTAGCGGTTTATTCACAGATACGCAGTATTTT.

The chain recombines TRBV10-3 with TRBJ2-7; the D gene is possibly TRBD1 (6 bases). CDR3 length: 14 residues. V was shortened by 2 bases and J by 4 bases, with 12 bases between the two germline ends. Germline CDR1 ENHRY, CDR2 SYGVKD. CDR3 coding DNA: TGTGCCATCAGTGAGACAGGGCCGCGGTACGAGCAGTACTTC. Encoded protein: CAISETGPRYEQYF.

The chain recombines TRBV7-6 with TRBJ2-7; TRBD1 matches at 9 bases. The germline CDR1 and CDR2 sequences are SGHVS and FNYEAQ. V lost 5 bases to trimming and J lost 6 bases; unmatched junction nucleotides: 11. This CDR3 has 15 amino acids. The CDR3 protein is CASSPDRDRVGEQYF. The CDR3, as DNA: TGTGCCAGCAGCCCCGACCGGGACAGGGTGGGCGAGCAGTACTTC.

The V gene is TRBV29-1, the J gene TRBJ1-6; D is uncertain. This CDR3 comprises 13 residues. V lost 4 bases to trimming and J lost 7 bases, with 11 bases between them. CDR1 is SQVTM, CDR2 ANQGSEA, per germline. The CDR3 reads CSVGVAENSPLHF. The CDR3 region has the DNA TGCAGCGTTGGAGTGGCGGAGAATTCACCCCTCCACTTT. The full variable domain, its missing parts supplied by reference TRBV29-1 and TRBJ1-6, is SAVISQKPSRDICQRGTSLTIQCQVDSQVTMMFWYRQQPGQSLTLIATANQGSEATYESGFVIDKFPISRPNLTFSTLTVSNMSPEDSSIYLCSVGVAENSPLHFGNGTRLTVT.

The genes are TRBV5-6 and TRBJ1-6, with TRBD1 matching over 11 bases. Germline CDR1 is SGHDT and CDR2 is YYEEEE. V lost 1 base and J lost 7; bases outside the gene matches: 13. The CDR3 length is 19 residues. The CDR3: CASSLPGTGGLGSNSPLHF. CDR3 coding DNA: TGTGCCAGCAGCTTGCCCGGGACAGGGGGTTTGGGGAGCAATTCACCCCTCCACTTT.

The chain uses TRBV19 and TRBJ1-1; a weak D match, TRBD1 (5 bases). The CDR3 runs to 13 residues. Germline-derived CDR1 and CDR2 are LNHDA and SQIVND (reference sequence). Deletions cut 7 bases from V and 0 bases from J, with 9 bases between. The CDR3 sequence: CASTQTVNTEAFF. The CDR3 region has the DNA TGTGCCAGTACACAGACAGTGAACACTGAAGCTTTCTTT.